This T cell receptor (beta chain) was identified during a study of T cell repertoires in cytomegalovirus infection. Study-level information: Both a matching HLA type and CMV infection were indicated by public TCR beta signatures. General observations from the study: CMV-specific HLA-C-restricted TCR beta clonotypes dominated the ex vivo response. The study identified carriers of CMV plus the relevant HLA from cumulative public TCR beta family frequency.

TCRdb processed the reads anew with MiXCR; each CDR3 protein has one entry. This repertoire shows a few hundred thousand distinct CDR3 sequences, roughly 15% found once; its top ten account for around 9%. In germline, CDR1 is ENHRY, CDR2 SYGVKD. The germline V and J ends were trimmed by 4 bases and 15 bases, with 16 bases remaining between them. CDR3 size: 12 residues. This clonotype was seen only a few times. Its specificity is unknown. V is TRBV10-3 and J is TRBJ2-1, with D maybe TRBD2 (5 bases). Source material: PBMCs. The sequence derives from a human donor in good health (CMV status not recorded). Some clones in this sample may be carry-over from other donors' samples. CDR3 region: CAISGGADSPFF. The CDR3, as DNA: TGTGCCATCAGTGGGGGAGCTGACTCCCCGTTCTTC.